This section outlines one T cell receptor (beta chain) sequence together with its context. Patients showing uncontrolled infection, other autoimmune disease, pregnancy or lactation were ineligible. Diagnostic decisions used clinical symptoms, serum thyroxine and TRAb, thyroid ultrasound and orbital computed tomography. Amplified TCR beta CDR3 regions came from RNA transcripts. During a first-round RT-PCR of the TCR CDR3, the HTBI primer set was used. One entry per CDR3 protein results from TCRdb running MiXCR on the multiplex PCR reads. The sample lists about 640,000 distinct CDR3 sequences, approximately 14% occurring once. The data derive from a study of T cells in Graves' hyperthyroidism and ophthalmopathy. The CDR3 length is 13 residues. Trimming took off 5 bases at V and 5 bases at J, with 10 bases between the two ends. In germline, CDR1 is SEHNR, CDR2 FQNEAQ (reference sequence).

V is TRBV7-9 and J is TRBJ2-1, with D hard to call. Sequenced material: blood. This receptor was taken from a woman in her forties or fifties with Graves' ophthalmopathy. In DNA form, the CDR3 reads TGTGCCAGCAGCCATCAAGCTCACAATGAGCAGTTCTTC. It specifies CASSHQAHNEQFF. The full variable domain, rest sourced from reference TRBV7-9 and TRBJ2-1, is DTGVSQNPRHKITKRGQNVTFRCDPISEHNRLYWYRQTLGQGPEFLTYFQNEAQLEKSRLLSDRFSAERPKGSFSTLEIQRTEQGDSAMYLCASSHQAHNEQFFGPGTRLTVL.